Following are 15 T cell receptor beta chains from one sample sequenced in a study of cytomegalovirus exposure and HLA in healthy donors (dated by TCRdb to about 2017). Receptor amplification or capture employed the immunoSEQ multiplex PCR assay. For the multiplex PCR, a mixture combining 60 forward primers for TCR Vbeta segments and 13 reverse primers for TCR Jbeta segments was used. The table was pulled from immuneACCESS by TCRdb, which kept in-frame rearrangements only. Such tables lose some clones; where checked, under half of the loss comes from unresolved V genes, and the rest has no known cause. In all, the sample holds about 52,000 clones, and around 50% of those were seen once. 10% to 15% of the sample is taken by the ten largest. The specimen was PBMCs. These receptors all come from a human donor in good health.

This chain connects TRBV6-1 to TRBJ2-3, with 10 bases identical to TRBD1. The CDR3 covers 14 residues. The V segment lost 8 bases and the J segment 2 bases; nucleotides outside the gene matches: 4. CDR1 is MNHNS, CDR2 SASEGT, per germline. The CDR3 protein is CASQGQGPTDTQYF. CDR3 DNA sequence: TGTGCCAGCCAGGGACAGGGGCCCACAGATACGCAGTATTTT.

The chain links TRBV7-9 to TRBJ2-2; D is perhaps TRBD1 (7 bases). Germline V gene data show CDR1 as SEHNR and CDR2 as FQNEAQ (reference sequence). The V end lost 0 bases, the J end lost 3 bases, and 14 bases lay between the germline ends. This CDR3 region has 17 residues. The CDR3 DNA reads TGTGCCAGCAGCTTAGCGCGGGACAGATTACACACCGGGGAGCTGTTTTTT. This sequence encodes CASSLARDRLHTGELFF.

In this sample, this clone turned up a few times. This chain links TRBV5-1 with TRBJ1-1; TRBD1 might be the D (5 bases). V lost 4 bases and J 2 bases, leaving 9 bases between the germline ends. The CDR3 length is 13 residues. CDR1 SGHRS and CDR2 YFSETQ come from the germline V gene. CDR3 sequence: CASSTGFNTEAFF. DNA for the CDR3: TGCGCCAGCAGCACAGGTTTTAACACTGAAGCTTTCTTT.

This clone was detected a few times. The CDR3 spells CASSLGTVQETQYF. The CDR3 DNA reads as TGTGCCAGCAGCCTGGGGACAGTCCAAGAGACCCAGTACTTC. This sequence joins TRBV7-9 and TRBJ2-5; 7 bases fit TRBD1. With V trimmed by 5 bases and J by 1 base, 4 bases remained unmatched. CDR1 is SEHNR and CDR2 is FQNEAQ in the germline V gene (reference sequence). The CDR3 runs 14 residues.

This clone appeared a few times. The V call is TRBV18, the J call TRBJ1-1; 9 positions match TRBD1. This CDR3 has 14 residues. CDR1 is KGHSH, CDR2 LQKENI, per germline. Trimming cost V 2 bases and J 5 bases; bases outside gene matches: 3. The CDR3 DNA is TGTGCCAGCTCACCAGCGACAGGGGGGACTGAAGCTTTCTTT. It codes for CASSPATGGTEAFF.

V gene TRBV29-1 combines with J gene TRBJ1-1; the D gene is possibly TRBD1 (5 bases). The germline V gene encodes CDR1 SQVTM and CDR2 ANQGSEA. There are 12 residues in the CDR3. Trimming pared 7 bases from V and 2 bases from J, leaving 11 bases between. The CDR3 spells CSGRTGNTEAFF. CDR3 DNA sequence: TGCAGCGGTCGAACAGGAAACACTGAAGCTTTCTTT.

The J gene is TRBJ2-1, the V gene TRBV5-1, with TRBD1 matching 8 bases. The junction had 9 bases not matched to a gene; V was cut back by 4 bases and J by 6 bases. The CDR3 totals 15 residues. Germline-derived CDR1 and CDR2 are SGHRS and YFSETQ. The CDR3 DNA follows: TGCGCCAGCAGCCCCGGACAGGGATCCCTCAATGAGCAGTTCTTC. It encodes CASSPGQGSLNEQFF.

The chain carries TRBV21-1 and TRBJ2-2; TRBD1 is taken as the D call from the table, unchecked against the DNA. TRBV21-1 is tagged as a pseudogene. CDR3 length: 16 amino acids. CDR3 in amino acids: CASSLADRADAGELFF. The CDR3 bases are TGTGCCAGCAGCTTAGCCGACAGGGCGGACGCCGGGGAGCTGTTTTTT.

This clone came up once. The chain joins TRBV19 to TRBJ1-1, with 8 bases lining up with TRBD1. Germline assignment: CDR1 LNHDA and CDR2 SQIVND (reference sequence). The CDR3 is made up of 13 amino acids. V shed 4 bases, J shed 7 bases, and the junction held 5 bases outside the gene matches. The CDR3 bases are TGTGCCAGTAGTAACCAGGGGGCGGGTGAAGCTTTCTTT. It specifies CASSNQGAGEAFF.

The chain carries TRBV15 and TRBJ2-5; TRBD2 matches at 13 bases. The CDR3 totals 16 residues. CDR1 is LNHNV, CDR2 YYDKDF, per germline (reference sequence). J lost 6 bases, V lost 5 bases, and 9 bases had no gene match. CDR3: CATSAGLAGKIKTQYF. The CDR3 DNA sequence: TGTGCCACCAGCGCGGGACTAGCGGGGAAGATAAAGACCCAGTACTTC.

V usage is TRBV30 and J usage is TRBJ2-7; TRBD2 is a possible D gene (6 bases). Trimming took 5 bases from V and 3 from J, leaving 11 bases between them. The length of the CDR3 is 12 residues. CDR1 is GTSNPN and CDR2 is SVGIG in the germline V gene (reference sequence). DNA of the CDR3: TGTGCCTGGGCGGGGCAAATCTACGAGCAGTACTTC. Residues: CAWAGQIYEQYF.

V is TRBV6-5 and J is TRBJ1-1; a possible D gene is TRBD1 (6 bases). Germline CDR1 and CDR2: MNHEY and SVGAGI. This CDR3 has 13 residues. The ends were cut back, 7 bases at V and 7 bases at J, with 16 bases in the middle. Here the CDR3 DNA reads TGTGCCAGCACTCCCCGGGTGGACAGTGAAGCTTTCTTT. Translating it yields CASTPRVDSEAFF.

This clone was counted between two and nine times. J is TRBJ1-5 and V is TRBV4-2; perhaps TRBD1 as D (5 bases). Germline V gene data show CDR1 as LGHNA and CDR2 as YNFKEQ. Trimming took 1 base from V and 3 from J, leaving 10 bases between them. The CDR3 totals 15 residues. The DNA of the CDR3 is TGTGCCAGCAGCCAAGTACGGGGGTTCAATCAGCCCCAGCATTTT. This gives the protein CASSQVRGFNQPQHF.

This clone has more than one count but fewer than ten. CDR3 loop: CASSKQGALRTYNSPLHF. The CDR3 DNA is TGTGCCAGCAGCAAACAGGGGGCCCTAAGAACCTATAATTCACCCCTCCACTTT. J is TRBJ1-6 and V is TRBV27; 9 bases align to TRBD1. V lost 6 bases, J lost 2 bases, and 11 bases stayed unmatched. Germline CDR1 and CDR2: MNHEY and SMNVEV (reference sequence). The CDR3 has 18 amino acids.

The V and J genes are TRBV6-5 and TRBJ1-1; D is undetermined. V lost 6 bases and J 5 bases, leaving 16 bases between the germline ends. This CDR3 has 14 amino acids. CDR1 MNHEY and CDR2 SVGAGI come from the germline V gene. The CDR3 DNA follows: TGTGCCAGCAGACCGCCCGGGTCAAGGACTGAAGCTTTCTTT. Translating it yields CASRPPGSRTEAFF.